One and the same sample provided the 20 T cell receptor beta chains below, sequenced in a study of blood T cell repertoires in COVID-19. This table comes from immunoSEQ multiplex PCR, and its TCRdb copy is limited to in-frame clones, with some not included. The repertoire holds more than 95,000 clones, 80% to 90% seen once, with about 3% in the top ten. Sequencing input: peripheral blood. These receptors were collected from a human donor in a cohort sampled during active COVID-19.

The V gene is TRBV7-6, the J gene TRBJ2-7, with 7 nucleotides matching TRBD2. This CDR3 is built from 15 residues. Germline-derived CDR1 and CDR2 are SGHVS and FNYEAQ. Trimming at V came to 5 bases and at J to 4 bases, leaving 11 bases not matched to a gene. This chain's CDR3 is CASSGSAGARYEQYF. As DNA, the CDR3 is TGTGCCAGCAGCGGTAGTGCGGGAGCAAGATACGAGCAGTACTTC.

J is TRBJ1-5 and V is TRBV2; 7 bases match TRBD1. Germline CDR1 is SNHLY and CDR2 is FYNNEI. The CDR3 loop spans 15 amino acids. Trimming cost V 5 bases and J 9 bases; bases outside gene matches: 13. The CDR3 bases are TGTGCCAGCAGTATTGACAGGGCCTCGCTTAGGCCCCAGCATTTT. Protein sequence: CASSIDRASLRPQHF.

The count of this clone is one. This chain uses TRBV30 with TRBJ2-1, with TRBD2 matching over 7 bases. Trimming removed 4 bases from V and 9 bases from J; junction bases left unmatched: 6. The CDR3 is 12 residues long. CDR1 is GTSNPN and CDR2 is SVGIG in the germline V gene (reference sequence). CDR3 nucleotides: TGTGCCTGGACTAGCGGTTCCGGTGAGCAGTTCTTC. Translated: CAWTSGSGEQFF.

V and J are TRBV27 and TRBJ2-1, with 12 bases fitting TRBD2. The CDR3 has 16 residues. The germline CDR1 and CDR2 sequences are MNHEY and SMNVEV (reference sequence). The J segment lost 1 base and the V segment lost 7 bases, leaving 5 bases of the junction unmatched. CDR3 bases: TGTGCCAGCACTAGCGGGGGGGCCCAATCCTACAATGAGCAGTTCTTC. This encodes CASTSGGAQSYNEQFF.

This chain links TRBV19 with TRBJ2-1, with 7 nucleotides matching TRBD1. Losses at the gene ends were 3 bases for V and 10 bases for J; bases not matched to a gene: 6. The CDR3 sequence is 13 residues long. Per germline, CDR1 LNHDA and CDR2 SQIVND (reference sequence). As DNA, the CDR3 is TGTGCCAGTAGTATCCAGGGGGTCGGGGAGCAGTTCTTC. As protein: CASSIQGVGEQFF.

The chain couples TRBV5-5 to TRBJ1-1; no clear D. The CDR3 covers 14 residues. V lost 1 base and J 1 base, leaving 8 bases between the germline ends. From germline, CDR1 is SGHKS and CDR2 YYEKEE (reference sequence). The CDR3, as DNA: TGTGCCAGCAGCTTGTCTTGGGCGAACACTGAAGCTTTCTTT. It specifies CASSLSWANTEAFF.

The CDR3 nucleotides are TGTGCCAGCAGTGAAGTGAGGAGGGGCAATGGCTACACCTTC. Protein: CASSEVRRGNGYTF. The chain employs TRBV6-1 and TRBJ1-2; weak D call: TRBD1 (5 bases). V lost 1 base, J lost 6 bases, and 12 bases lay in between. The CDR3 has 14 amino acids. CDR1 and CDR2 (germline): MNHNS, SASEGT.

The chain joins TRBV15 to TRBJ1-5; D uncertain. Trimming removed 0 bases from V and 4 bases from J, with 13 bases in between. This CDR3 region has 16 residues. Germline V gene sequence: CDR1 LNHNV, CDR2 YYDKDF (reference sequence). CDR3: CATSRELRTGNQPQHF. The CDR3 DNA reads TGTGCCACCAGCAGAGAACTGCGTACGGGGAATCAGCCCCAGCATTTT.

The chain has TRBV5-4 and TRBJ2-3; 7 positions match TRBD1. Germline CDR1 and CDR2: SGHNT and YYREEE (reference sequence). Germline trimming cut 3 bases from V and 6 bases from J; bases unmatched to any gene: 13. This CDR3 has 16 amino acids. CDR3 bases: TGTGCCAGCAGCTCGGGGACAGACAGGGCACCCGATACGCAGTATTTT. Its translation is CASSSGTDRAPDTQYF.

A word on this clone: The same CDR3 is also encoded by other DNA sequences in this sample. The rearrangement links TRBV5-1 to TRBJ2-5; 12 bases fit TRBD2. The CDR3 totals 16 residues. Germline V CDR1 and CDR2: SGHRS, YFSETQ. V shed 0 bases and J 2 bases; nucleotides not matched to a gene: 2. CDR3 nucleotide sequence: TGCGCCAGCAGCTTGGCCCTAGCGGGAGGGCAAGAGACCCAGTACTTC. Residues: CASSLALAGGQETQYF. Variable domain in full (rest from reference TRBV5-1 and TRBJ2-5): KAGVTQTPRYLIKTRGQQVTLSCSPISGHRSVSWYQQTPGQGLQFLFEYFSETQRNKGNFPGRFSGRQFSNSRSEMNVSTLELGDSALYLCASSLALAGGQETQYFGPGTRLLVL.

The CDR3 DNA reads as TGTGCCAGCAGCGTAGATGAAAGGGGCTACGAGCAGTACTTC. Translated, it gives CASSVDERGYEQYF. The gene calls are TRBV9 and TRBJ2-7; D might be TRBD1 (5 bases). V was pared by 0 bases and J by 3 bases, with 10 bases between. CDR3 length: 14 amino acids. CDR1 is SGDLS and CDR2 is YYNGEE in the germline V gene.

This sequence joins TRBV6-6 and TRBJ2-3; 10 bases agree with TRBD2. This CDR3 contains 15 residues. Trimming took 2 bases from V and 7 from J; bases not matched to a gene: 6. Germline V gene lookup returns CDR1 MNHNY and CDR2 SVGAGI (reference sequence). CDR3 sequence reads: CASSYGASGSYTQYF. The CDR3 bases are TGTGCCAGCAGTTACGGGGCTAGCGGGAGTTATACGCAGTATTTT.

CDR3 sequence (DNA): TGTGCCAGCAGCCCCGTGGCGGGGAGCACAGATACGCAGTATTTT. Its protein product is CASSPVAGSTDTQYF. The chain couples TRBV3-1 (or the pseudogene TRBV3-2) to TRBJ2-3; tentative D call: TRBD2 (6 bases). Per germline, CDR1 LGHDT and CDR2 YNNKEL (reference sequence). The CDR3 contains 15 residues. V was cut by 4 bases and J by 0 bases, with 11 bases left in between.

This CDR3 is CASSPPNFNEQFF. In DNA form, the CDR3 reads TGTGCCAGCTCACCACCCAATTTCAATGAGCAGTTCTTC. The chain joins TRBV18 to TRBJ2-1; no clear D. The CDR3 consists of 13 residues. Looked up from germline, CDR1 is KGHSH and CDR2 is LQKENI. Trimming left V 0 bases short and J 6 bases short, with 6 bases between.

This chain links TRBV30 with TRBJ1-2; D ambiguous. Trimming left V 2 bases short and J 2 bases short, with 12 bases between. The CDR3 is made up of 14 amino acids. CDR1 is GTSNPN and CDR2 is SVGIG in the germline V gene (reference sequence). CDR3 nucleotides: TGTGCCTGGAGTAGGCTCCGGGGAAACTATGGCTACACCTTC. This translates into CAWSRLRGNYGYTF.

The V and J genes are TRBV6-2 or TRBV6-3 and TRBJ1-2; D gene uncertain. The V end was cut by 6 bases, the J end by 3 bases, with 11 bases between. This CDR3 comprises 13 residues. CDR1 and CDR2 (germline): MNHEY, SVGEGT. This CDR3 is CASSPDGDYGYTF. CDR3 in DNA: TGTGCCAGCAGCCCAGACGGAGACTATGGCTACACCTTC.

The chain joins TRBV6-4 to TRBJ2-3; TRBD2 aligns across 10 bases. The V and J ends lost 5 bases and 0 bases, in that order; junction bases with no gene match: 2. The CDR3 spans 15 residues. CDR1 is MRHNA and CDR2 is SNTAGT in the germline V gene. The DNA for the CDR3 is TGTGCCAGCAGTCCTAGCGGGGGTAGCACAGATACGCAGTATTTT. Residues: CASSPSGGSTDTQYF.

The rearrangement joins TRBV6-6 to TRBJ2-7; D might be TRBD2 (5 bases). Germline V gene data show CDR1 as MNHNY and CDR2 as SVGAGI (reference sequence). The CDR3 length is 15 residues. The germline V and J ends were trimmed by 0 bases and 3 bases, with 12 bases remaining between them. DNA of the CDR3: TGTGCCAGCAGTTACTCTGTGGGAGTTGTCTACGAGCAGTACTTC. This codes for CASSYSVGVVYEQYF.

The V gene is TRBV19, the J gene TRBJ1-2; the match to TRBD1 covers 10 bases. The germline V gene encodes CDR1 LNHDA and CDR2 SQIVND (reference sequence). The CDR3 spans 14 residues. The J segment lost 6 bases and the V segment lost 5 bases, leaving 6 bases of the junction unmatched. CDR3 coding DNA: TGTGCCAGTAGTCCCCGACAGGGGGCGGATGGCTACACCTTC. Translating gives CASSPRQGADGYTF.

The V gene is TRBV7-8, the J gene TRBJ2-1; tentatively, D is TRBD1 (6 bases). The ends were cut back, 2 bases at V and 5 bases at J, with 10 bases in the middle. The CDR3 has 14 residues. Germline-derived CDR1 and CDR2 are SGHVS and FQNEAQ. As DNA, the CDR3 is TGTGCCAGCAGCTTAATGAGGGGGAACAATGAGCAGTTCTTC. It codes for CASSLMRGNNEQFF. Supplemented by reference TRBV7-8 and TRBJ2-1, the full variable domain reads GAGVSQSPRYKVAKRGQDVALRCDPISGHVSLFWYQQALGQGPEFLTYFQNEAQLDKSGLPSDRFFAERPEGSVSTLKIQRTQQEDSAVYLCASSLMRGNNEQFFGPGTRLTVL.